This passage covers 20 T cell receptor beta chains from one sample sequenced in a study of early T cells in non-severe SARS-CoV-2 infection. TCRdb redid the calling of the 5' RACE reads with MiXCR, one entry per CDR3 protein. The sample carries roughly 28,000 distinct CDR3 sequences, approximately 4.4% recorded once. The sequenced sample consisted of whole blood. These receptors were obtained from an adult who was a healthcare worker with PCR-confirmed SARS-CoV-2 infection or an uninfected control (not recorded which).

This clonotype was counted ten times or more. The chain recombines TRBV28 with TRBJ2-1; the match to TRBD1 covers 8 bases. The CDR3 has 13 residues. The ends lost 4 bases at V and 6 bases at J; junction bases unmatched: 2. In germline, CDR1 is MDHEN, CDR2 SYDVKM. For the CDR3, the DNA is TGTGCCAGCAGTTCCGGACAGGGCAATGAGCAGTTCTTC. It specifies CASSSGQGNEQFF. The full variable domain, completed using reference TRBV28 and TRBJ2-1, is DVKVTQSSRYLVKRTGEKVFLECVQDMDHENMFWYRQDPGLGLRLIYFSYDVKMKEKGDIPEGYSVSREKKERFSLILESASTNQTSMYLCASSSGQGNEQFFGPGTRLTVL.

V gene TRBV7-8 combines with J gene TRBJ1-2; unclear D gene. This CDR3 has 15 amino acids. V gave up 5 bases and J gave up 0 bases, with 13 bases separating them. The germline gives CDR1 SGHVS, CDR2 FQNEAQ. The CDR3 DNA reads TGTGCCAGCAGCCCGCGCCGCATAGCTAACTATGGCTACACCTTC. Its translation: CASSPRRIANYGYTF. The full variable domain, in which reference TRBV7-8 and TRBJ1-2 provide the parts outside the CDR3, is GAGVSQSPRYKVAKRGQDVALRCDPISGHVSLFWYQQALGQGPEFLTYFQNEAQLDKSGLPSDRFFAERPEGSVSTLKIQRTQQEDSAVYLCASSPRRIANYGYTFGSGTRLTVV.

This clonotype was counted at least ten times. The chain uses TRBV7-9 and TRBJ2-1, with D perhaps matching TRBD2 (5 bases). Looked up from germline, CDR1 is SEHNR and CDR2 is FQNEAQ (reference sequence). This CDR3 region has 17 residues. Trimming stripped 5 bases from V and 2 bases from J, with 19 bases between. CDR3 loop: CASSPALGGLTYNEQFF. The CDR3 nucleotides are TGTGCCAGCAGCCCCGCCCTCGGCGGACTGACCTACAATGAGCAGTTCTTC.

The sample holds many counts of this clonotype. The V gene is TRBV20-1, the J gene TRBJ2-2; no clear D. V was clipped by 5 bases and J by 0 bases, with 10 bases between them. Germline CDR1 reads DFQATT; CDR2 reads SNEGSKA (reference sequence). This CDR3 is built from 14 residues. The DNA of the CDR3 is TGCAGTGCTCAACCTACACCGAACACCGGGGAGCTGTTTTTT. Amino acids: CSAQPTPNTGELFF.

This clonotype showed up many times. The CDR3 loop is CASSLAQGPYEQYF. CDR3 in DNA: TGTGCCAGCAGCTTAGCGCAGGGGCCCTACGAGCAGTACTTC. This rearrangement joins TRBV7-9 to TRBJ2-7, with D possibly TRBD1 on 6 matching bases. Germline assignment: CDR1 SEHNR and CDR2 FQNEAQ (reference sequence). The CDR3 totals 14 residues. V lost 0 bases to trimming and J lost 2 bases, with 8 bases between them.

The chain carries TRBV5-1 and TRBJ2-3; D is perhaps TRBD2 (6 bases). The V end lost 4 bases, the J end lost 2 bases, and 11 bases lay between the germline ends. The CDR3 spans 14 residues. Germline V lookup: CDR1 SGHRS, CDR2 YFSETQ. CDR3 amino acids: CASSPGTLTDTQYF. CDR3 coding DNA: TGCGCCAGCAGCCCGGGGACTCTCACAGATACGCAGTATTTT.

This clonotype has ten or more counts. The rearrangement uses TRBV6-5 and TRBJ1-5, with D possibly being TRBD1 (5 bases). The CDR3 runs 15 residues. Germline CDR1 reads MNHEY; CDR2 reads SVGAGI. V was trimmed by 5 bases and J by 12 bases, leaving 23 bases between them. CDR3 bases: TGTGCCAGCAGTCGATCTTCCCTCGCTGGGGGGGTCCAGCATTTT. Protein sequence: CASSRSSLAGGVQHF.

This clonotype is labeled as medium-sized (0.01 to 0.1%). The rearrangement joins TRBV29-1 to TRBJ2-7; D is uncertain. CDR3 length equals 13 residues. With 5 bases removed from V and 4 bases from J, the gap between germline ends came to 15 bases. Germline CDR1 SQVTM, CDR2 ANQGSEA. This CDR3 is CSVYDDWKYEQYF. The CDR3 DNA is TGCAGCGTTTATGACGACTGGAAATACGAGCAGTACTTC.

This clonotype was seen repeatedly, ten times or more. The genes are TRBV20-1 and TRBJ2-1; 9 bases align to TRBD2. With 5 bases clipped from V and 7 bases from J, the junction kept 9 bases outside the gene matches. From germline, CDR1 is DFQATT and CDR2 SNEGSKA (reference sequence). CDR3 length: 14 amino acids. For the CDR3, the DNA is TGCAGTGCTGTTGCGGGAGGGCCTCGTAATGAGCAGTTCTTC. It encodes CSAVAGGPRNEQFF.

This clonotype was counted at least ten times. This chain joins TRBV11-3 and TRBJ2-1; 7 nucleotides agree with TRBD2. After removal of 2 bases from V and 7 bases from J, the junction contained 5 bases not matched to a gene. The CDR3 covers 14 residues. Germline CDR1 and CDR2: SGHNT and YENEEA. CDR3: CASSLSSGGNEQFF. CDR3 nucleotide sequence: TGTGCCAGCAGCTTATCTTCGGGAGGAAATGAGCAGTTCTTC.

This clonotype has at least ten counts. The rearrangement links TRBV28 to TRBJ2-3, with TRBD2 matching over 7 bases. J lost 7 bases, V lost 2 bases, and 3 bases had no gene match. The CDR3 consists of 13 residues. Germline lookup yields CDR1 MDHEN and CDR2 SYDVKM. DNA for the CDR3: TGTGCCAGCAGTTTAGCGGGAGCACATACGCAGTATTTT. Protein product: CASSLAGAHTQYF.

This clonotype was detected a few times. The V and J genes are TRBV27 and TRBJ2-2; D is undetermined. Germline CDR1 reads MNHEY; CDR2 reads SMNVEV (reference sequence). The V end was cut by 8 bases, the J end by 2 bases, with 9 bases between. The CDR3 covers 13 residues. CDR3 nucleotide sequence: TGTGCCAGCTTCACTACAAACACCGGGGAGCTGTTTTTT. Amino acid sequence: CASFTTNTGELFF.

This clonotype was detected ten times or more. The chain employs TRBV28 and TRBJ1-5; no clear D gene. Germline V lookup: CDR1 MDHEN, CDR2 SYDVKM. The CDR3 runs to 14 residues. V was cut by 6 bases and J by 4 bases, with 13 bases left in between. CDR3 nucleotides: TGTGCCAGCAGGGCCACCGTGGGGAATCAGCCCCAGCATTTT. Its protein product is CASRATVGNQPQHF.

At least ten counts were recorded for this clonotype. The chain links TRBV2 to TRBJ1-5, with a weak D call TRBD1 (5 bases). V was clipped by 4 bases and J by 3 bases, with 7 bases between them. Looked up from germline, CDR1 is SNHLY and CDR2 is FYNNEI. The CDR3 is made up of 13 amino acids. The CDR3 DNA sequence: TGTGCCAGCAGTGGGGGCACCAATCAGCCCCAGCATTTT. Protein sequence: CASSGGTNQPQHF.

There are a few counts of this clonotype. The genes are TRBV11-2 and TRBJ2-3; 8 bases align to TRBD2. Germline V gene data show CDR1 as SGHAT and CDR2 as FQNNGV. With 6 bases clipped from V and 5 bases from J, the junction kept 16 bases outside the gene matches. This CDR3 is built from 17 residues. CDR3 nucleotides: TGTGCCAGCAGACCCGGGACTAGAAGCCCCCGGAAAGATACGCAGTATTTT. It codes for CASRPGTRSPRKDTQYF. Complete variable domain (other parts from reference TRBV11-2 and TRBJ2-3): EAGVAQSPRYKIIEKRQSVAFWCNPISGHATLYWYQQILGQGPKLLIQFQNNGVVDDSQLPKDRFSAERLKGVDSTLKIQPAKLEDSAVYLCASRPGTRSPRKDTQYFGPGTRLTVL.

This clonotype was recorded at least ten times. The chain recombines TRBV6-2 or TRBV6-3 with TRBJ1-3; possible D gene TRBD1, 5 bases. Germline V lookup: CDR1 MNHEY, CDR2 SVGEGT. The germline V and J ends were trimmed by 7 bases and 1 base, with 20 bases remaining between them. This CDR3 has 17 residues. The DNA of the CDR3 is TGTGCCAGCACCCAAAGGCGGGGACCCCCGTCTGGAAACACCATATATTTT. This codes for CASTQRRGPPSGNTIYF.

This clonotype appeared a few times. The chain couples TRBV6-2 or TRBV6-3 to TRBJ1-5; D ambiguous. Germline loops: CDR1 MNHEY, CDR2 SVGEGT. The V gene lost 4 bases and the J gene lost 0 bases, with 7 bases spanning the gap. The CDR3 runs 14 residues. The chain's CDR3 is CASSSSSSNQPQHF. The CDR3 DNA reads TGTGCCAGCAGTTCGTCCAGTAGCAATCAGCCCCAGCATTTT.

This clonotype was recorded a few times. The genes are TRBV3-1 and TRBJ1-2; maybe TRBD1 (6 bases). Germline CDR1 reads LGHDT; CDR2 reads YNNKEL (reference sequence). The CDR3 extends over 18 amino acids. V was clipped by 4 bases and J by 3 bases, with 24 bases between them. The CDR3 sequence: CASSRRWGAYGSDYGYTF. The CDR3 DNA sequence: TGTGCCAGCAGCCGTCGCTGGGGGGCGTACGGTTCCGACTATGGCTACACCTTC.

In this sample, this clonotype turned up many times. The chain couples TRBV6-5 to TRBJ2-7, with 12 bases fitting TRBD2. V was clipped by 2 bases and J by 2 bases; unmatched bases: 4. The CDR3 totals 16 residues. Per germline, CDR1 MNHEY and CDR2 SVGAGI. The CDR3 nucleotides read TGTGCCAGCAGTTACACCGGACTAGCGGGAACCTACGAGCAGTACTTC. Protein: CASSYTGLAGTYEQYF.

There are many counts of this clonotype. This chain joins TRBV9 and TRBJ2-1; D is uncertain. There are 14 residues in the CDR3. The germline V gene encodes CDR1 SGDLS and CDR2 YYNGEE. Trimming removed 2 bases at V and 0 bases at J, with 6 bases between. The CDR3 loop reads CASSVSSSYNEQFF. CDR3 coding DNA: TGTGCCAGCAGCGTCAGCAGCTCCTACAATGAGCAGTTCTTC.